Reported below is one T cell receptor (beta chain). The CDR3 runs 12 residues. Trimming shortened V by 4 bases and J by 5 bases, and 5 bases separated the two germline ends. Looked up from germline, CDR1 is SSHAT and CDR2 is FNYEAQ (reference sequence). This entry is derived from a study of control samples from healthy donors and cancer patients. Measured with immunoSEQ multiplex PCR; TCRdb has only the in-frame clones, and not every one. The repertoire holds tens of thousands of clones, with about 93% as singletons. This TCR was recovered from a man aged 25 to 40 in good health. J is TRBJ2-2 and V is TRBV7-7, with D unresolved. Material for sequencing was blood. The CDR3 DNA sequence: TGTGCCAGCAGCTCACGGACCGGGGAGCTGTTTTTT. This translates into CASSSRTGELFF.